Below, one T cell receptor (beta chain) is given with its context. The CDR3 is 18 residues long. Trimming removed 7 bases at V and 0 bases at J, with 19 bases between. Per the germline V gene, CDR1 is SGHAT and CDR2 is FQNNGV. TCRdb's copy holds only in-frame clones and misses some; the assay was immunoSEQ multiplex PCR. Here the sample spans hundreds of thousands of clones, 80% to 90% being singletons. The data were obtained in a study of shared T cell receptors in the human thymus. The sample was also linked to a second study, of human thymus T cells. From that study: Corrective cardiac surgery supplied the resected thymus tissue. Biased V and J segment usage appeared in thymus and peripheral blood.

The chain has TRBV11-2 and TRBJ2-6, with a tentative D call TRBD2 (6 bases). The sequenced material came from thymocytes. The receptor's source is a girl under three years old with a congenital heart defect. The DNA of the CDR3 is TGTGCCAGCACCTCAGCGGGCCCGGAGGGCTCTGGGGCCAACGTCCTGACTTTC. Amino acid sequence: CASTSAGPEGSGANVLTF. Full variable domain (missing parts from reference TRBV11-2 and TRBJ2-6): EAGVAQSPRYKIIEKRQSVAFWCNPISGHATLYWYQQILGQGPKLLIQFQNNGVVDDSQLPKDRFSAERLKGVDSTLKIQPAKLEDSAVYLCASTSAGPEGSGANVLTFGAGSRLTVL.